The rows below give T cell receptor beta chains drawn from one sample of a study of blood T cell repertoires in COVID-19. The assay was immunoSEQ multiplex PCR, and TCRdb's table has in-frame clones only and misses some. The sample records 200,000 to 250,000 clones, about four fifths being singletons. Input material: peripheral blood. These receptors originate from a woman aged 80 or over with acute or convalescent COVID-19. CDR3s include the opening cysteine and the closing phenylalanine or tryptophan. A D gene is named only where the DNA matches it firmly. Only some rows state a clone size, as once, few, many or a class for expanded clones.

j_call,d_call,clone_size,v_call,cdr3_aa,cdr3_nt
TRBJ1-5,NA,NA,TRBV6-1,CASSESSQPQHF,TGTGCCAGCAGTGAATCGAGTCAGCCCCAGCATTTT
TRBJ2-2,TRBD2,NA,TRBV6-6,CASRRDYLDTGELFF,TGTGCCAGCAGGAGGGACTACCTGGACACCGGGGAGCTGTTTTTT
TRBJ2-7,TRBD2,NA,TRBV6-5,CASSYRGGAEQYF,TGTGCCAGCAGTTACCGGGGGGGCGCCGAGCAGTACTTC
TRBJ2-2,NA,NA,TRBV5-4,CASSLGTSNTGELFF,TGTGCCAGCAGCTTGGGCACTTCCAACACCGGGGAGCTGTTTTTT
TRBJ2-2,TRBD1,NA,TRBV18,CASSLGQADTGELFF,TGTGCCAGCTCACTTGGACAGGCGGACACCGGGGAGCTGTTTTTT
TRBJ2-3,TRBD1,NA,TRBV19,CASQGEGTDTQYF,TGTGCCAGCCAGGGGGAAGGCACAGATACGCAGTATTTT
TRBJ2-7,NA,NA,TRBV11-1,CASSSFPNRNSYEQYF,TGTGCCAGCAGCTCCTTCCCCAACAGAAACTCCTACGAGCAGTACTTC
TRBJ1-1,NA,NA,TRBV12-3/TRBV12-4,CASSRRGNTEAFF,TGTGCCAGCAGCCGGCGAGGGAACACTGAAGCTTTCTTT
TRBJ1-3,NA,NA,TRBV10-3,CAIRGGVLGNTIYF,TGTGCCATCCGAGGAGGAGTGTTGGGGAACACCATATATTTT
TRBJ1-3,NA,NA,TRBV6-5,CASTIGGGSGNTIYF,TGTGCCAGCACAATAGGCGGGGGCTCTGGAAACACCATATATTTT
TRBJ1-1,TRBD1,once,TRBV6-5,CASSKTGFGTEAFF,TGTGCCAGCAGCAAGACAGGGTTTGGCACTGAAGCTTTCTTT
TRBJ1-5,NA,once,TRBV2,CASSQFTVNNQPQHF,TGTGCCAGCAGCCAATTTACAGTCAACAATCAGCCCCAGCATTTT
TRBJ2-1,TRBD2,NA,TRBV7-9,CASSSTPGTTYNEQFF,TGTGCCAGCAGCTCCACACCCGGGACTACCTACAATGAGCAGTTCTTC
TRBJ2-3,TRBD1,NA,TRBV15,CAIGKGAGADTQYF,TGTGCCATCGGGAAGGGGGCGGGCGCAGATACGCAGTATTTT
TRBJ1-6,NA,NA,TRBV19,CASSIVAGESSPLHF,TGTGCCAGTAGTATAGTGGCAGGGGAATCTTCACCCCTCCACTTT
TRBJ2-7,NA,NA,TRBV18,CASSRAELYEQYF,TGTGCCAGCTCACGGGCAGAACTTTACGAGCAGTACTTC
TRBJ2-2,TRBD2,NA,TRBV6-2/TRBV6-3,CASSYAGGGTGELFF,TGTGCCAGCAGTTACGCGGGCGGGGGCACCGGGGAGCTGTTTTTT
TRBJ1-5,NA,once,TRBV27,CASSPSRRFGNQPQHF,TGTGCCAGCAGCCCCTCCAGGAGGTTTGGCAATCAGCCCCAGCATTTT
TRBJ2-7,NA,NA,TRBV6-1,CASSEGTLASYEQYF,TGTGCCAGCAGTGAAGGAACATTAGCCTCTTACGAGCAGTACTTC
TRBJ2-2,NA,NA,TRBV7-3,CASSLQRGGELFF,TGTGCCAGCAGCTTACAAAGGGGCGGGGAGCTGTTTTTT
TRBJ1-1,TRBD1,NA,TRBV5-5,CASSLTGGSYTEAFF,TGTGCCAGCAGCTTGACAGGGGGCAGCTACACTGAAGCTTTCTTT
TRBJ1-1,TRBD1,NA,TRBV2,CASNSRDRGQEAFF,TGTGCCAGCAACTCGCGGGACAGGGGGCAAGAAGCTTTCTTT
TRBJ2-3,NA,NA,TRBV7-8,CASSPRGGGTDTQYF,TGTGCCAGCAGCCCGAGGGGGGGAGGCACAGATACGCAGTATTTT
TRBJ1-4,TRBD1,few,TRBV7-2,CASSQGGTNEKLFF,TGTGCCAGCAGCCAAGGGGGCACTAATGAAAAACTGTTTTTT
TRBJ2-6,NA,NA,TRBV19,CASTPNPDSSGANVLTF,TGTGCCAGTACCCCCAACCCCGACAGTTCTGGGGCCAACGTCCTGACTTTC
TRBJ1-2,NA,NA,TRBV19,CASSITGHYGYTF,TGTGCCAGTAGTATTACAGGGCACTATGGCTACACCTTC
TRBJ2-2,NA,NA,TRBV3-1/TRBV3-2,CASSQSSVTGELFF,TGTGCCAGCAGCCAGTCTAGCGTGACCGGGGAGCTGTTTTTT
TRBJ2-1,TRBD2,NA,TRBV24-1,CATSDETSGGEEQFF,TGTGCCACCAGTGATGAAACTAGCGGGGGCGAGGAGCAGTTCTTC
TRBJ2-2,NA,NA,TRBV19,CASSLGRSNTGELFF,TGTGCCAGTAGTCTTGGCAGATCTAACACCGGGGAGCTGTTTTTT
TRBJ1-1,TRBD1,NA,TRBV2,CASRLGQGNLAFF,TGTGCCAGCAGACTCGGACAGGGGAATCTCGCTTTCTTT
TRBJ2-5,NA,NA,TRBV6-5,CASRRGPQETQYF,TGTGCCAGCAGGCGGGGGCCCCAAGAGACCCAGTACTTC
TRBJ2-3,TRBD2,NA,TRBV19,CASTGGGGDTQYF,TGTGCCAGTACGGGCGGGGGAGGAGATACGCAGTATTTT